This is a list of T cell receptor beta chains from one sample in a study of T cell responses to AZD1222 COVID-19 vaccine. Sequenced by immunoSEQ multiplex PCR; TCRdb stores in-frame clones only, minus some. The sample lists 120,000 to 150,000 clones, roughly 89% occurring once. The sample in question was peripheral blood, obtained on day 0 of AZD1222 vaccination. The receptors shown here come from an adult in good health. The CDR3 runs from the conserved cysteine through the conserved F or W. The order of the fields is CDR3 DNA, CDR3 protein, V gene, J gene, D gene. The D gene is left open where the match is weak.

TGTGCCAGCAGTAAGGCAGGATACAATGAGCAGTTCTTC	CASSKAGYNEQFF	TRBV27	TRBJ2-1	-
TGTGCCAGCTCCGGGGAGACCCAGTACTTC	CASSGETQYF	TRBV9	TRBJ2-5	-
TGTGCCAGCAGCCGGAAATCTGGGGGGGCCGTTGACACCGGGGAGCTGTTTTTT	CASSRKSGGAVDTGELFF	TRBV6-4	TRBJ2-2	-
TGTGCCTGGAGTGTACAGATAGGTGGCTACACCTTC	CAWSVQIGGYTF	TRBV30	TRBJ1-2	-
TGTGCCAGCAACAAATGGGGCACTGAAGCTTTCTTT	CASNKWGTEAFF	TRBV5-4	TRBJ1-1	-
TGTGCCAGCAGTGAAGTGGGATTGACAGTCTCTGGAAACACCATATATTTT	CASSEVGLTVSGNTIYF	TRBV2	TRBJ1-3	-
TGTGCCAGCAGCCCCGGCGCTGGAAACACCATATATTTT	CASSPGAGNTIYF	TRBV5-4	TRBJ1-3	-
TGTGCCAGCAATCGGGGGATTTCAGTTGGCTACACCTTC	CASNRGISVGYTF	TRBV28	TRBJ1-2	-
TGTGCCAGCAGTTACGCAGGGGACTATGGCTACACCTTC	CASSYAGDYGYTF	TRBV6-7	TRBJ1-2	-
TGTGCCAGCAGCCCGCGGACTAAGAACACCGGGGAGCTGTTTTTT	CASSPRTKNTGELFF	TRBV7-2	TRBJ2-2	-
TGTGCCAGCAGTGAAGCGCCGGCTACCAATGAGCAGTTCTTC	CASSEAPATNEQFF	TRBV2	TRBJ2-1	-
TGTGCCAGCAGCTTAGTTTACGAGACCCAGTACTTC	CASSLVYETQYF	TRBV11-3	TRBJ2-5	-
TGTGCCAGCAGTTACGACAGCTCTGGAAACACCATATATTTT	CASSYDSSGNTIYF	TRBV6-5	TRBJ1-3	-
TGTGCCAGCAGCAAACAGGGGTTGACTGAAGCTTTCTTT	CASSKQGLTEAFF	TRBV28	TRBJ1-1	TRBD1